The entry below gives a single T cell receptor (beta chain) sequence along with its context. Germline loops: CDR1 MNHEY, CDR2 SVGAGI. CDR3 length: 13 residues. The V end was cut by 2 bases, the J end by 3 bases, with 4 bases between. TCRdb reprocessed the 5' RACE reads with MiXCR, giving one entry per CDR3 protein. The sample holds 1.5 million to 2 million distinct CDR3 sequences, under 35% seen once. The data were taken from a study of identical twins. This chain uses TRBV6-5 with TRBJ1-4; D unresolved. The specimen was cord blood. This clonotype was obtained from a newborn girl in good health. The CDR3 loop is CASSYVPNEKLFF. The CDR3 nucleotides read TGTGCCAGCAGTTACGTCCCTAATGAAAAACTGTTTTTT.